Included here is one T cell receptor (beta chain) sequence, with context. It lacks a known antigen. The record has no base qualities; no much larger clone is one base away. V is reduced by 3 bases and J by 5 bases, leaving a spacing of 8 bases between them. The germline V gene encodes CDR1 MRHNA and CDR2 SNTAGT. The CDR3 goes from the cysteine to the phenylalanine over 13 residues. Only the CDR3 part of the read is kept: 39 bases, read in frame from the first base. These data originate in a study of T cells in narcolepsy (dated by TCRdb to the late 2010s). Regarding the complete study: Healthy control donors were enrolled in the study alongside patients who had narcolepsy type 1 or type 2 (NT1, NT2). The study sought autoreactive T cells targeting hypocretin neuron self-antigens (hypocretin, TRIB2) in narcolepsy patients, using TCR Vbeta sequencing to track clonotypes in blood and CSF. What the work shows at the level of the full study, not this receptor alone: Autoreactive clonotypes were reported to be detected serially in the blood of the same patients and of different patients, but not in the blood of healthy controls. HCRT-specific and TRIB2-specific autoreactive clonotypes were highlighted in plots that compared CD4+ T cell clonotypes in CSF versus blood from the same patient.

The library was prepared using the immunoSEQ multiplex PCR assay. As stored in TCRdb, this immuneACCESS dataset retains in-frame rearrangements with V and J assigned. A fraction of the clones does not appear; measured against another copy, unresolved V genes explain less than half of the discrepancy, and the remainder lacks a known reason. Across this sample there are more than 8,000 clones, with around 70% seen only once. Roughly 22% of the sample comes from the top ten. For TCR Vbeta sequencing and comparison with CSF CD8+ T cells, memory CD8+ T cells were sorted ex vivo from patient blood. The sequence came from a human donor with narcolepsy. The sample taken for sequencing was CD45RA- memory CD8+ T cells from PBMCs. Reading the label with the study, this specimen's cell subset or site is: memory T cells sorted ex vivo from peripheral blood. The V gene is TRBV6-4 and the J gene is TRBJ2-1, with TRBD2 as a weak D call on 5 bases. The DNA sequence is as follows: TGTGCCAGCAGTGAAAGGGAGCACAATGAGCAGTTCTTC. Its coded protein is CASSEREHNEQFF.